This TCR beta chain was observed in a study of blood T cell repertoires in COVID-19. Assay: immunoSEQ multiplex PCR; the TCRdb copy retains only in-frame clones and omits some. Of around 41,000 clones in the sample, 70% to 90% were seen once. Germline V lookup: CDR1 SGDLS, CDR2 YYNGEE. CDR3 length equals 15 residues. Trimming stripped 0 bases from V and 0 bases from J, with 8 bases between. This receptor was obtained from a human donor in a cohort sampled during active COVID-19. The specimen was peripheral blood. This chain uses TRBV9 with TRBJ2-3; possible D gene TRBD1, 5 bases. CDR3 bases: TGTGCCAGCAGCGTAGCTCAGGGTAGCACAGATACGCAGTATTTT. Translated: CASSVAQGSTDTQYF.